This T cell receptor beta chain was recorded in a study of cytomegalovirus exposure and HLA in healthy donors. Study-wide background: Genotyping showed 81% of 398 donors falling in the Caucasian-associated ancestry cluster.

The CDR3 extends over 14 amino acids. Trimming removed 4 bases from V and 8 bases from J; junction bases left unmatched: 7. The germline CDR1 and CDR2 sequences are SNHLY and FYNNEI. As regards this clone: Its antigen is not known.

The study's findings and limits: Later on, an analysis found that several of the most significant clusters appeared to be linked to common viral pathogens, which included parvovirus B19.

PCR amplification relied on 60 Vbeta primers (plus 13 Jbeta primers). Some clones are missing from TCRdb's copy, which holds only in-frame ones; the method was immunoSEQ multiplex PCR. The table has about 170,000 clones, approximately 79% seen once. The chain is built from TRBV2 and TRBJ1-2; 10 bases align to TRBD1. The TCR was taken from a man aged 35 to 55 in good health and CMV-seropositive. The sample taken for sequencing was PBMCs. CDR3 protein: CASSGDRGSGGYTF. CDR3 DNA: TGTGCCAGCAGTGGGGACAGGGGATCTGGCGGCTACACCTTC.